This T cell receptor (beta chain) came from a study of T-cell reconstitution after alpha-beta-depleted transplantation in children. Germline assignment: CDR1 LGHNA and CDR2 YSLEER. Trimming shortened V by 3 bases and J by 13 bases, and 13 bases separated the two germline ends. The CDR3 contains 12 residues. Using unique molecular identifiers, the investigators prepared the TCRbeta library. MiXCR, applied by TCRdb to the PCR reads, yields one record per CDR3 protein. The data show about 400,000 distinct CDR3 sequences, 10% to 15% seen once. This chain connects TRBV4-3 to TRBJ2-1; D uncertain. The material was PBMCs, obtained from the stem cell graft. The TCR was taken from a human donor who donated a stem cell graft to a child with Fanconi anemia. The CDR3 DNA reads as TGCGCCAGCAGCCAGGCTAGAGGCCCCCAGTTCTTC. Its protein product is CASSQARGPQFF.